This TCR beta chain appears in the sequencing data of a study of long-term antiretroviral therapy in people with HIV. General study points: Although diversity increased after ART, it remained lower than in transplant donor controls. Repertoire composition at all time points was dominated by clones that had expanded before ART.

CDR1 SGHVS and CDR2 FNYEAQ come from the germline V gene. Trimming removed 5 bases from V and 0 bases from J, with 14 bases in between. This CDR3 comprises 16 residues. Run at survey level, the immunoSEQ assay was version v3.0. Repertoires were generated with immunoSEQ multiplex PCR, while TCRdb's copy carries only in-frame clones and drops some. The data show about 11,000 clones, roughly 79% seen once. Each donor had at least one pre-ART and at least two post-ART PBMC samples. This clone was seen a handful of times. Its matching antigen is unknown. The chain combines TRBV7-6 with TRBJ1-3, with D perhaps matching TRBD1 (6 bases). The source material was unsorted PBMCs, sampled at the start of antiretroviral therapy, before treatment. This TCR was sampled from a man aged 25 to 40 with HIV. As DNA, the CDR3 is TGTGCCAGCAGCATAGGACAGCTCACCTCTGGAAACACCATATATTTT. It encodes CASSIGQLTSGNTIYF.